The 31 T cell receptor beta chains below come from one sample, sequenced in a study of T-cell memory formation after mild COVID-19. TCRdb reanalysed the 5' RACE reads using MiXCR and keeps one entry per CDR3 protein. The sample has almost 550,000 distinct CDR3 sequences, approximately 20% seen once; the top ten hold under 15%. Sample: PBMCs or a T cell subset sorted from them (not recorded which). These receptor sequences come from an adult woman who had mild COVID-19 (a few samples of this study predate the infection). Cell type and time point are not known.

The chain has TRBV6-5 and TRBJ2-7; D may be TRBD2 (8 bases). CDR3 length equals 14 residues. From germline, CDR1 is MNHEY and CDR2 SVGAGI. Trimming took 2 bases from V and 6 from J, leaving 14 bases between them. DNA for the CDR3: TGTGCCAGCAGTTACCGGGAGGGGGCAAGCGAGCAGTACGTC. Its translation is CASSYREGASEQYV.

This clonotype was counted ten times or more. This chain links TRBV5-4 with TRBJ1-2, with 9 bases aligning to TRBD1. Germline V CDR1 and CDR2: SGHNT, YYREEE (reference sequence). V shed 4 bases and J 4 bases; nucleotides not matched to a gene: 2. The length of the CDR3 is 13 residues. CDR3 bases: TGTGCCAGCAGCCAGGGACAGGGCTATGGCTACACCTTC. Its translation: CASSQGQGYGYTF.

The chain has TRBV5-1 and TRBJ1-3; perhaps TRBD1 as D (5 bases). Germline V gene sequence: CDR1 SGHRS, CDR2 YFSETQ. Trimming stripped 6 bases from V and 0 bases from J, with 13 bases between. The CDR3 is 15 residues long. The CDR3: CASTRDRSSGNTIYF. The DNA for the CDR3 is TGCGCCAGCACCCGGGACCGGAGCTCTGGAAACACCATATATTTT.

The V call is TRBV6-1, the J call TRBJ1-2; 9 positions match TRBD1. Germline V lookup: CDR1 MNHNS, CDR2 SASEGT. Losses at the gene ends were 5 bases for V and 3 bases for J; bases not matched to a gene: 16. This CDR3 spans 18 amino acids. Here the CDR3 DNA reads TGTGCCAGCAGTCCCCACCCCCATTACAGGGGGCAGGACTATGGCTACACCTTC. Its protein is CASSPHPHYRGQDYGYTF.

This clonotype has only a few counts. The chain carries TRBV20-1 and TRBJ2-3; D ambiguous. Germline-derived CDR1 and CDR2 are DFQATT and SNEGSKA (reference sequence). The germline V and J ends were trimmed by 4 bases and 6 bases, with 8 bases remaining between them. CDR3 size: 11 residues. The CDR3 nucleotides are TGCAGTGCTACTAAGGCGGATACGCAGTATTTT. Protein: CSATKADTQYF.

The V and J genes are TRBV12-3 or TRBV12-4 and TRBJ1-4, with a tentative D call TRBD1 (6 bases). The V end lost 7 bases, the J end lost 5 bases, and 26 bases lay between the germline ends. This CDR3 comprises 18 residues. This CDR3 reads CASTRGGGWGVANEKLFF. The DNA of the CDR3 is TGTGCCAGCACACGAGGGGGAGGGTGGGGAGTGGCAAATGAAAAACTGTTTTTT.

This clonotype was counted many times. The V and J genes are TRBV7-9 and TRBJ1-1; D possibly corresponds to TRBD1 (6 bases). Trimming removed 10 bases from V and 0 bases from J, with 18 bases in between. The germline V gene encodes CDR1 SEHNR and CDR2 FQNEAQ (reference sequence). This CDR3 comprises 15 residues. CDR3 bases: TGTGCCACCGAGGGGGGGGCAGCGTTGAACACTGAAGCTTTCTTT. It specifies CATEGGAALNTEAFF.

The rearrangement joins TRBV7-9 to TRBJ2-1; the match to TRBD2 covers 8 bases. The germline gives CDR1 SEHNR, CDR2 FQNEAQ (reference sequence). The CDR3 extends over 15 amino acids. Unmatched junction bases numbered 8, after V lost 5 bases and J lost 5 bases. This CDR3 is CASSPSGSPHNEQFF. The CDR3 nucleotides are TGTGCCAGCAGCCCCAGCGGGAGTCCCCACAATGAGCAGTTCTTC.

This clonotype came up many times. The rearrangement uses TRBV7-3 and TRBJ2-5; 11 bases are a match to TRBD2. Trimming cost V 6 bases and J 4 bases; bases outside gene matches: 4. From germline, CDR1 is SGHTA and CDR2 FQGTGA. The CDR3 runs 14 residues. CDR3 sequence: CASSLAGGLETQYF. The CDR3 region has the DNA TGTGCCAGCAGTTTAGCGGGGGGGCTAGAGACCCAGTACTTC.

V usage is TRBV29-1 and J usage is TRBJ1-2; 7 bases line up with TRBD1. CDR1 SQVTM and CDR2 ANQGSEA come from the germline V gene. This CDR3 has 13 residues. The V gene end was trimmed by 6 bases and the J gene end by 0 bases; junction bases not matched to a gene: 4. This CDR3 is CSVLQGSNYGYTF. CDR3 in DNA: TGCAGCGTCCTACAGGGGTCTAACTATGGCTACACCTTC.

V is TRBV9 and J is TRBJ2-1; a weak D match, TRBD2 (6 bases). V lost 7 bases and J 4 bases, leaving 15 bases between the germline ends. The CDR3 sequence is 14 residues long. Germline V CDR1 and CDR2: SGDLS, YYNGEE. This CDR3 is CASSTAGGYNEQFF. The DNA of the CDR3 is TGTGCCAGCTCCACAGCGGGTGGTTACAATGAGCAGTTCTTC.

This clonotype was picked up a small number of times. The chain has TRBV12-3 or TRBV12-4 and TRBJ1-1; the D is unclear. V shed 3 bases and J shed 0 bases, with 8 bases lying between them. The CDR3 consists of 14 residues. The CDR3 DNA reads TGTGCCAGCAGTTTTCTGTTAGTGAACACTGAAGCTTTCTTT. Translating it yields CASSFLLVNTEAFF.

The J gene is TRBJ2-4, the V gene TRBV2; D gene ambiguous. The CDR3 consists of 14 residues. V was trimmed by 1 base and J by 0 bases, leaving 4 bases between them. Germline V lookup: CDR1 SNHLY, CDR2 FYNNEI. The DNA for the CDR3 is TGTGCCAGCAGTGAAGTTCGAGCCAAAAACATTCAGTACTTC. This sequence encodes CASSEVRAKNIQYF.

The chain couples TRBV7-8 to TRBJ2-7; D gene ambiguous. Germline V lookup: CDR1 SGHVS, CDR2 FQNEAQ. The germline V and J ends were trimmed by 1 base and 0 bases, with 7 bases remaining between them. This CDR3 spans 14 amino acids. CDR3 bases: TGTGCCAGCAGCTTAGGCGGATTCTCCTACGAGCAGTACTTC. Protein sequence: CASSLGGFSYEQYF.

CDR3 nucleotides: TGCAGCGTCCCGGGACAGGCAGACTATGGCTACACCTTC. This sequence encodes CSVPGQADYGYTF. The chain recombines TRBV29-1 with TRBJ1-2; 8 positions agree with TRBD1. Germline V gives CDR1 SQVTM, CDR2 ANQGSEA. The CDR3 extends over 13 amino acids. J was trimmed by 3 bases and V by 6 bases; bases with no gene match: 6.

The chain uses TRBV4-1 and TRBJ2-7; D is undetermined. The CDR3 is made up of 17 amino acids. V lost 3 bases and J lost 3, with 21 bases in between. CDR1 is MGHRA, CDR2 YSYEKL, per germline. The CDR3 reads CASSQYLVGVNLYEQYF. CDR3 in DNA: TGCGCCAGCAGCCAGTATTTGGTTGGGGTTAACCTCTACGAGCAGTACTTC.

This clonotype was seen more than once but under ten times. The CDR3 DNA reads as TGTGCCAGCAGCTTAGGGACAGTATCTAACTACGAGCAGTACTTC. It yields the protein CASSLGTVSNYEQYF. This rearrangement joins TRBV11-2 to TRBJ2-7; a possible D gene is TRBD1 (6 bases). The germline V and J ends were trimmed by 1 base and 3 bases, with 13 bases remaining between them. Germline V gene lookup returns CDR1 SGHAT and CDR2 FQNNGV. The CDR3 runs 15 residues.

The J gene is TRBJ2-1, the V gene TRBV20-1, with D possibly matching TRBD2 (5 bases). This CDR3 region has 14 residues. V shed 4 bases and J shed 0 bases, with 10 bases lying between them. Per the germline V gene, CDR1 is DFQATT and CDR2 is SNEGSKA (reference sequence). The CDR3 here is CSANGINSYNEQFF. The CDR3 DNA follows: TGCAGTGCTAACGGGATCAACTCCTACAATGAGCAGTTCTTC.

This clonotype was observed many times. The junction and the germline gene differ at one end; a read error may be behind it. The chain uses TRBV5-1 and TRBJ2-1; tentatively, D is TRBD2 (6 bases). From germline, CDR1 is SGHRS and CDR2 YFSETQ. The CDR3 runs to 15 residues. In DNA form, the CDR3 reads TGTGCCAGCAGCTTAACCGGGAGCTCCTACAATGAGCAGTTCTTC. This codes for CASSLTGSSYNEQFF.

The rearrangement joins TRBV20-1 to TRBJ1-6; D is perhaps TRBD1 (5 bases). This CDR3 has 14 residues. V lost 4 bases and J lost 9, with 16 bases in between. The V gene's germline CDR1 is DFQATT and CDR2 SNEGSKA (reference sequence). The CDR3 spells CSAIPRERGSPLHF. The CDR3 DNA reads TGCAGTGCTATCCCCCGCGAGAGGGGTTCACCCCTCCACTTT.

Here the CDR3 reads CASSSGRLAVSHEQYF. The CDR3 region has the DNA TGTGCCAGCAGCTCCGGAAGGTTAGCCGTTAGCCACGAGCAGTACTTC. This chain uses TRBV7-2 with TRBJ2-7; D is uncertain. V shed 4 bases and J shed 5 bases, with 21 bases lying between them. Germline CDR1 reads SGHTA; CDR2 reads FQGNSA. The CDR3 spans 16 residues.

This clonotype occurred many times. V usage is TRBV5-1 and J usage is TRBJ1-1; D is ambiguous. This CDR3 is built from 14 residues. Trimming took off 5 bases at V and 1 base at J, with 12 bases between the two ends. The germline CDR1 and CDR2 sequences are SGHRS and YFSETQ. The CDR3 is CASSPVVSNTEAFF. The CDR3, as DNA: TGCGCCAGCAGTCCTGTGGTATCGAACACTGAAGCTTTCTTT.

This clonotype was observed a few times. The V and J genes are TRBV7-9 and TRBJ1-1; D is unresolved. CDR3 length equals 16 residues. In germline, CDR1 is SEHNR, CDR2 FQNEAQ (reference sequence). The ends were cut back, 5 bases at V and 0 bases at J, with 16 bases in the middle. CDR3 protein: CASSPEPRQLNTEAFF. The CDR3 coding sequence is TGTGCCAGCAGCCCCGAACCCCGCCAGTTGAACACTGAAGCTTTCTTT.

The chain uses TRBV9 and TRBJ2-5; tentatively, D is TRBD1 (5 bases). V shed 4 bases and J shed 7 bases, with 17 bases lying between them. CDR1 SGDLS and CDR2 YYNGEE come from the germline V gene. The CDR3 loop spans 14 amino acids. This CDR3 is CASSPSIGVGTQYF. The CDR3 region has the DNA TGTGCCAGCAGCCCGAGTATAGGGGTTGGGACCCAGTACTTC.

This clonotype has only a few counts. The V call is TRBV6-6, the J call TRBJ1-1; D is perhaps TRBD1 (6 bases). The CDR3 is made up of 17 amino acids. The germline V gene has CDR1 MNHNY and CDR2 SVGAGI (reference sequence). Deletions cut 4 bases from V and 5 bases from J, with 23 bases between. CDR3 protein: CASSSPNQQGPGTEAFF. The CDR3 coding sequence is TGTGCCAGCAGTTCCCCGAACCAACAGGGCCCCGGGACTGAAGCTTTCTTT.

This chain connects TRBV7-9 to TRBJ2-3, with D possibly matching TRBD2 (7 bases). From germline, CDR1 is SEHNR and CDR2 FQNEAQ (reference sequence). The ends were cut back, 5 bases at V and 2 bases at J, with 20 bases in the middle. The CDR3 consists of 17 residues. The CDR3 DNA reads TGTGCCAGCAGCCTACCCTGGAGGGGGGGGTCCACAGATACGCAGTATTTT. Translating gives CASSLPWRGGSTDTQYF.

This clonotype has a handful of counts. The chain is built from TRBV7-2 and TRBJ1-5; the match to TRBD1 covers 10 bases. Trimming took 0 bases from V and 6 from J; bases not matched to a gene: 2. This CDR3 contains 15 residues. In germline, CDR1 is SGHTA, CDR2 FQGNSA. CDR3 DNA: TGTGCCAGCAGCTTAGCGGGACAGGGGATTCAGCCCCAGCATTTT. Protein: CASSLAGQGIQPQHF. The full variable domain, its missing parts supplied by reference TRBV7-2 and TRBJ1-5, is GAGVSQSPSNKVTEKGKDVELRCDPISGHTALYWYRQSLGQGLEFLIYFQGNSAPDKSGLPSDRFSAERTGGSVSTLTIQRTQQEDSAVYLCASSLAGQGIQPQHFGDGTRLSIL.

This chain uses TRBV20-1 with TRBJ1-1, with 8 bases lining up with TRBD1. The CDR3 loop spans 15 amino acids. J was trimmed by 4 bases and V by 5 bases; bases with no gene match: 12. Germline-derived CDR1 and CDR2 are DFQATT and SNEGSKA (reference sequence). CDR3 nucleotide sequence: TGCAGTGCTGCCCCTCCGACAGGGGATACCACTGAAGCTTTCTTT. Translated, it gives CSAAPPTGDTTEAFF.

The chain carries TRBV20-1 and TRBJ2-7, with 7 bases aligning to TRBD2. V was pared by 0 bases and J by 4 bases, with 9 bases of the junction left unmatched. Germline CDR1 DFQATT, CDR2 SNEGSKA (reference sequence). This CDR3 spans 15 amino acids. As DNA, the CDR3 is TGCAGTGCTAGAGATGTAGGCGGGAGAAAGTACGAGCAGTACTTC. This sequence encodes CSARDVGGRKYEQYF.

The genes are TRBV2 and TRBJ2-3; 14 nucleotides line up with TRBD2. The V gene end was trimmed by 6 bases and the J gene end by 4 bases; junction bases not matched to a gene: 6. Germline V gives CDR1 SNHLY, CDR2 FYNNEI. This CDR3 is 16 amino acids long. The CDR3 coding sequence is TGTGCCAGCAGGATGGGACTAGCGGGGGCCGCAGATACGCAGTATTTT. This translates into CASRMGLAGAADTQYF.

J is TRBJ2-5 and V is TRBV9, with no clear D. The CDR3 contains 13 residues. CDR1 is SGDLS, CDR2 YYNGEE, per germline. The V end was cut by 4 bases, the J end by 0 bases, with 7 bases between. CDR3 residues: CASSHRYQETQYF. CDR3 bases: TGTGCCAGCAGCCACCGGTACCAAGAGACCCAGTACTTC. The variable domain in full, completed from reference TRBV9 and TRBJ2-5, reads DSGVTQTPKHLITATGQRVTLRCSPRSGDLSVYWYQQSLDQGLQFLIQYYNGEERAKGNILERFSAQQFPDLHSELNLSSLELGDSALYFCASSHRYQETQYFGPGTRLLVL.